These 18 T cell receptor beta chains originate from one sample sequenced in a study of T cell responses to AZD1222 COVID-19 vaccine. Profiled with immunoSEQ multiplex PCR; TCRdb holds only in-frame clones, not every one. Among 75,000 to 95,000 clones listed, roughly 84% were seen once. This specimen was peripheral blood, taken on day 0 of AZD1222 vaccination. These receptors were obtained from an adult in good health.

DNA of the CDR3: TGTGCCAGCAGCCGCACAGAAGGTGGCTACACCTTC. Translating it yields CASSRTEGGYTF. The chain has TRBV5-6 and TRBJ1-2; the D is unclear. V was clipped by 4 bases and J by 7 bases, with 11 bases between them. The CDR3 loop spans 12 amino acids. From germline, CDR1 is SGHDT and CDR2 YYEEEE. Full variable domain (remainder filled in from reference TRBV5-6 and TRBJ1-2): DAGVTQSPTHLIKTRGQQVTLRCSPKSGHDTVSWYQQALGQGPQFIFQYYEEEERQRGNFPDRFSGHQFPNYSSELNVNALLLGDSALYLCASSRTEGGYTFGSGTRLTVV.

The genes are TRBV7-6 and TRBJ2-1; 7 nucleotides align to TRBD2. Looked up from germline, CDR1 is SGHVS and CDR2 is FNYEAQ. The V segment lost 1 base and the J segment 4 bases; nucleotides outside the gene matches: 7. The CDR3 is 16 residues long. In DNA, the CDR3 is TGTGCCAGCAGCTTAGAACCGGCGCGGGGGTACAATGAGCAGTTCTTC. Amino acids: CASSLEPARGYNEQFF.

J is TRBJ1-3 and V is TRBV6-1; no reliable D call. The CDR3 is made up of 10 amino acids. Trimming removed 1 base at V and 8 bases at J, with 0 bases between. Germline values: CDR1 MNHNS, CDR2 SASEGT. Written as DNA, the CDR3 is TGTGCCAGCAGTGAAGACACCATATATTTT. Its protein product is CASSEDTIYF.

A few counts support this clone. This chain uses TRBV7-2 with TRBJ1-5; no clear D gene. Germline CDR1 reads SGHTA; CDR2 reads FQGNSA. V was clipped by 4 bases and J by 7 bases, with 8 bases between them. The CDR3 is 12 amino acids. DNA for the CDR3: TGTGCCAGCAGCTCGGACGGCCAGCCCCAGCATTTT. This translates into CASSSDGQPQHF.

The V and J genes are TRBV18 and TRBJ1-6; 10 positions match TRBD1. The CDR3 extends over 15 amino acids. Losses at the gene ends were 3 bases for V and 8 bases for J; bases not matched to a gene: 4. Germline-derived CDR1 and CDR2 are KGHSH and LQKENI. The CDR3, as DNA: TGTGCCAGCTCACCGGGACAGGGGATGGATTCACCCCTCCACTTT. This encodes CASSPGQGMDSPLHF.

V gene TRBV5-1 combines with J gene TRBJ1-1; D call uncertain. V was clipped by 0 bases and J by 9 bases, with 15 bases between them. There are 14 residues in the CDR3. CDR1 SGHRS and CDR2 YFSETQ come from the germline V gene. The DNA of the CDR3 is TGCGCCAGCAGCTTGGACAGTTACTCCCCCCAAGCTTTCTTT. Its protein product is CASSLDSYSPQAFF.

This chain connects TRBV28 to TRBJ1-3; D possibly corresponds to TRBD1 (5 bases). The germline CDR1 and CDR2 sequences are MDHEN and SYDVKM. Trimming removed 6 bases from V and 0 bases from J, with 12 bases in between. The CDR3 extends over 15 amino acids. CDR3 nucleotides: TGTGCCAGCAGCACAGGTTACTACTCTGGAAACACCATATATTTT. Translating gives CASSTGYYSGNTIYF.

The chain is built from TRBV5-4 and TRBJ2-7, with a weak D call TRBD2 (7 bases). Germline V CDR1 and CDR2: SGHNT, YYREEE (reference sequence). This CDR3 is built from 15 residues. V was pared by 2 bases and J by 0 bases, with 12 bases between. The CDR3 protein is CASSFNAGASYEQYF. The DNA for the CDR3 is TGTGCCAGCAGCTTTAATGCGGGGGCCTCCTACGAGCAGTACTTC.

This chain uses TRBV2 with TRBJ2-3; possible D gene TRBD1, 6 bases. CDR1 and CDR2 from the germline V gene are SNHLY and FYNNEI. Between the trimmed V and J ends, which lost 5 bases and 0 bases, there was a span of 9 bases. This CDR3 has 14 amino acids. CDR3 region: CASSRTASTDTQYF. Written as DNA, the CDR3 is TGTGCCAGCAGTCGGACAGCTAGCACAGATACGCAGTATTTT.

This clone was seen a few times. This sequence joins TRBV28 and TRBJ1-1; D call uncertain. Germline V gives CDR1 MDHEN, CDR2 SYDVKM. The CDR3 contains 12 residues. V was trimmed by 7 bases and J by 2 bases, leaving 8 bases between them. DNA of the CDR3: TGTGCCAGCACTCCCGCTAACACTGAAGCTTTCTTT. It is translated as CASTPANTEAFF.

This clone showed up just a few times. CDR3 residues: CATSDLRTSGDTQYF. The CDR3 DNA reads TGTGCCACCAGTGACCTTAGGACTAGCGGGGATACGCAGTATTTT. This chain links TRBV24-1 with TRBJ2-3; 11 nucleotides align to TRBD2. This CDR3 is 15 amino acids long. After removal of 4 bases from V and 6 bases from J, the junction contained 5 bases not matched to a gene. Germline-derived CDR1 and CDR2 are KGHDR and SFDVKD.

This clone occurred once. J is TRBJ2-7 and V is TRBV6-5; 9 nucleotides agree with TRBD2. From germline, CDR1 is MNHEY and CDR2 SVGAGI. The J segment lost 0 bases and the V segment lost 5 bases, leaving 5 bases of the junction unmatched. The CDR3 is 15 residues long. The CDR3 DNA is TGTGCCAGCAGTCCCGGGACTAGCCTCTCCTACGAGCAGTACTTC. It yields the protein CASSPGTSLSYEQYF.

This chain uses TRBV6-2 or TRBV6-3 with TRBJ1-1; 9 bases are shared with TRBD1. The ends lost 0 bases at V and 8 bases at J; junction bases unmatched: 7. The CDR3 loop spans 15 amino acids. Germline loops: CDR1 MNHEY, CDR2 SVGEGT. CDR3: CASSYSGTGMREAFF. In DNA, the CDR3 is TGTGCCAGCAGTTACTCCGGGACAGGGATGAGGGAAGCTTTCTTT.

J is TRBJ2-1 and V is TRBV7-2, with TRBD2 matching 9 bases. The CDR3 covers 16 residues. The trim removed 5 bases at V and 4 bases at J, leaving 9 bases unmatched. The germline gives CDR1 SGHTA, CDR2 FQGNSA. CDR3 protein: CASSTLSGGKYNEQFF. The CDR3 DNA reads TGTGCCAGCAGCACCCTCAGCGGGGGGAAGTACAATGAGCAGTTCTTC.

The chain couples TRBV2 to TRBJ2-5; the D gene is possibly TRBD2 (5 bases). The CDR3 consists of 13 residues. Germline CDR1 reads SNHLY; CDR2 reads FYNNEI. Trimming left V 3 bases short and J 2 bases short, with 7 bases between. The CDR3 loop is CASSDRDQETQYF. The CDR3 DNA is TGTGCCAGCAGTGACCGGGATCAAGAGACCCAGTACTTC.

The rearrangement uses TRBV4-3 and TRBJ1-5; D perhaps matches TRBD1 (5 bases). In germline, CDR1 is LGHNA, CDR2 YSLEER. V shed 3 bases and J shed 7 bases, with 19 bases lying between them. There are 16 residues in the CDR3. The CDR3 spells CASSHKSSGMRQPQHF. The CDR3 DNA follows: TGCGCCAGCAGCCACAAAAGCTCAGGGATGCGGCAGCCCCAGCATTTT.

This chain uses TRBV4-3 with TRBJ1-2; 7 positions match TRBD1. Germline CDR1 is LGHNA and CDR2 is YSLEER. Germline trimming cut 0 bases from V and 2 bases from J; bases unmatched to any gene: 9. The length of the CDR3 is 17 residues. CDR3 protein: CASSQEARGVSNYGYTF. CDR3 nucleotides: TGCGCCAGCAGCCAAGAGGCCAGGGGGGTGTCGAACTATGGCTACACCTTC.

The CDR3 nucleotides are TGTGCCAGCAGTTCTTCCCGGGACAGATACCAAGAGACCCAGTACTTC. Translating it yields CASSSSRDRYQETQYF. V is TRBV6-2 or TRBV6-3 and J is TRBJ2-5; 7 bases are shared with TRBD1. The CDR3 is made up of 16 amino acids. Germline trimming cut 4 bases from V and 0 bases from J; bases unmatched to any gene: 8. The germline V gene encodes CDR1 MNHEY and CDR2 SVGEGT.